These 9 T cell receptor beta chains were all obtained from the same sample, sequenced in a study of blood T cell repertoires in COVID-19. Sequencing was performed with immunoSEQ multiplex PCR; in TCRdb, only in-frame clones are kept and a portion is missing. The top ten hold 8.6% of the sample, which has 270,000 or so clones, approximately 84% seen once. The sample comprised peripheral blood. Receptors were obtained from a human donor in a cohort sampled during active COVID-19.

This clone showed up just once. A much more abundant neighbour one base away suggests this may be a read error. V gene TRBV6-1 combines with J gene TRBJ2-7; D unclear. Trimming removed 3 bases from V and 4 bases from J, with 4 bases in between. CDR1 and CDR2 (germline): MNHNS, SASEGT. This CDR3 contains 11 residues. CDR3 sequence reads: CASSDLYEQYF. In DNA form, the CDR3 reads TGTGCCAGCAGTGACCTATACGAGCAGTACTTC.

CDR3 sequence (DNA): TGTGCCAGTAGCGGCATAACAGGGGGCCCCGGGGAGCTGTTTTTT. Its protein is CASSGITGGPGELFF. The chain is built from TRBV19 and TRBJ2-2, with 9 nucleotides matching TRBD1. Trimming removed 6 bases from V and 6 bases from J; junction bases left unmatched: 8. Germline values: CDR1 LNHDA, CDR2 SQIVND (reference sequence). This CDR3 is built from 15 residues. The complete variable domain, with remaining parts taken from reference TRBV19 and TRBJ2-2, reads DGGITQSPKYLFRKEGQNVTLSCEQNLNHDAMYWYRQDPGQGLRLIYYSQIVNDFQKGDIAEGYSVSREKKESFPLTVTSAQKNPTAFYLCASSGITGGPGELFFGEGSRLTVL.

The gene calls are TRBV4-3 and TRBJ2-2, with D maybe TRBD1 (5 bases). V lost 0 bases, J lost 7 bases, and 12 bases lay in between. The CDR3 consists of 15 residues. Germline V gene lookup returns CDR1 LGHNA and CDR2 YSLEER. DNA for the CDR3: TGCGCCAGCAGCCAAGATTTTTCAGGGTTCGGGGAGCTGTTTTTT. This codes for CASSQDFSGFGELFF.

This clone was counted only a few times. The chain links TRBV3-1 (or the pseudogene TRBV3-2) to TRBJ1-1, with 9 bases aligning to TRBD1. CDR3 length: 12 residues. V gave up 5 bases and J gave up 11 bases; unmatched junction bases: 6. Looked up from germline, CDR1 is LGHDT and CDR2 is YNNKEL (reference sequence). This chain's CDR3 is CASSTTGGAAFF. Written as DNA, the CDR3 is TGTGCCAGCAGCACCACAGGGGGCGCGGCTTTCTTT.

CDR3 region: CASSPGTSDGYTF. CDR3 sequence (DNA): TGTGCCAGCTCCCCCGGGACTTCAGATGGCTACACCTTC. V and J are TRBV18 and TRBJ1-2, with D possibly TRBD1 on 5 matching bases. The length of the CDR3 is 13 residues. V shed 6 bases and J shed 6 bases, with 14 bases lying between them. Per the germline V gene, CDR1 is KGHSH and CDR2 is LQKENI.

The gene calls are TRBV5-1 and TRBJ1-6; 7 bases match TRBD1. Losses at the gene ends were 2 bases for V and 7 bases for J; bases not matched to a gene: 6. Germline-derived CDR1 and CDR2 are SGHRS and YFSETQ. The CDR3 is made up of 15 amino acids. The CDR3: CASSFQGDRNSPLHF. CDR3 sequence (DNA): TGCGCCAGCAGCTTTCAAGGGGACAGAAATTCACCCCTCCACTTT.

DNA for the CDR3: TGTGCCAGCAGCTTAGCTGGCGGCCTAGTTACAGATACGCAGTATTTT. This gives the protein CASSLAGGLVTDTQYF. The chain employs TRBV7-8 and TRBJ2-3, with D hard to call. The CDR3 spans 16 residues. V lost 0 bases, J lost 3 bases, and 13 bases lay in between. From germline, CDR1 is SGHVS and CDR2 FQNEAQ.

The gene calls are TRBV6-5 and TRBJ1-4; 7 bases align to TRBD1. Unmatched junction bases numbered 4, after V lost 6 bases and J lost 3 bases. In germline, CDR1 is MNHEY, CDR2 SVGAGI. CDR3 length: 14 residues. As DNA, the CDR3 is TGTGCCAGCAGGACAGGGTCTGCTAATGAAAAACTGTTTTTT. This sequence encodes CASRTGSANEKLFF.

The CDR3 reads CASSPLSSYEQYF. CDR3 nucleotides: TGTGCCAGCTCACCCCTCAGCTCCTACGAGCAGTACTTC. The chain couples TRBV18 to TRBJ2-7, with D unresolved. The CDR3 runs 13 residues. Germline CDR1 reads KGHSH; CDR2 reads LQKENI. Trimming removed 3 bases at V and 0 bases at J, with 6 bases between.